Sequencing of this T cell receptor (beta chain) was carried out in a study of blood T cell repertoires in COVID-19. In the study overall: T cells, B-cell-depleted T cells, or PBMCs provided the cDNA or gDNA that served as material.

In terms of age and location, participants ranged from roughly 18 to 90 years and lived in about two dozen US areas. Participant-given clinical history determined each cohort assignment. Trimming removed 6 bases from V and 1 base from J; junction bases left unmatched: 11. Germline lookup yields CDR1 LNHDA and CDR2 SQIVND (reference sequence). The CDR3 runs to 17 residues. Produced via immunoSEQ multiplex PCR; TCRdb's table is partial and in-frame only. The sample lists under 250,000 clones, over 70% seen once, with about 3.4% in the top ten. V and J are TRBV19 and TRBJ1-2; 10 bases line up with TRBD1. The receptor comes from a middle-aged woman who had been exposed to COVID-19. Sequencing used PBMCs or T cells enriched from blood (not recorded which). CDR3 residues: CASSRNRGTGDNYGYTF. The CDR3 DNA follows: TGTGCCAGTAGCCGGAACCGAGGGACAGGGGATAACTATGGCTACACCTTC.